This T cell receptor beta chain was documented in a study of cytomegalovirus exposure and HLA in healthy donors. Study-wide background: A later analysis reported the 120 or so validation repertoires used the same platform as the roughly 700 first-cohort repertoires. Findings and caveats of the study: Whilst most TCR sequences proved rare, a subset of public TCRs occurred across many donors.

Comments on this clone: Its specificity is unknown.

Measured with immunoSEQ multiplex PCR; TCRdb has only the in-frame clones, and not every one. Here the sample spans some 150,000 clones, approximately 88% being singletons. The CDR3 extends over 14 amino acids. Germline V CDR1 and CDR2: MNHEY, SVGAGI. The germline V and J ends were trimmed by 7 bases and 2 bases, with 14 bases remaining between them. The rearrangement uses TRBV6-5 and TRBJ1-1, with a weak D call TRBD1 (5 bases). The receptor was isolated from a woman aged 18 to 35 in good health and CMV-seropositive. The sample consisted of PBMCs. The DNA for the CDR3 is TGTGCCAGCATGGGGGGACCGAGTAACACTGAAGCTTTCTTT. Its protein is CASMGGPSNTEAFF.